Given below is one T cell receptor (beta chain) in context. The antigen is unknown. The data were obtained in a study of cytomegalovirus exposure and HLA in healthy donors. Background on the study: According to later analysis, the same platform produced the roughly 120 validation and under 700 first-cohort repertoires.

Whole-study results and caveats: It was approximately 150 TCR beta chains that were listed as cytomegalovirus-associated. Reports described diagnosis of cytomegalovirus status by the classifier as highly specific and sensitive.

This table comes from immunoSEQ multiplex PCR, and its TCRdb copy is limited to in-frame clones, with some not included. The table includes over 250,000 clones, around 85% detected once. CDR1 is SGHTA and CDR2 is FQGTGA in the germline V gene. The length of the CDR3 is 15 residues. The J segment lost 7 bases and the V segment lost 6 bases, leaving 13 bases of the junction unmatched. The V gene is TRBV7-3, the J gene TRBJ2-7; the match to TRBD2 covers 9 bases. This TCR was sampled from a woman younger than 35 in good health and CMV-seronegative. Sequencing was performed on PBMCs. The CDR3 DNA reads as TGTGCCAGCAGTCGAGCGGGGGGCGACATATGGGAGCAGTACTTC. Residues: CASSRAGGDIWEQYF. The variable domain in full, with the rest retrieved from reference TRBV7-3 and TRBJ2-7, is GAGVSQTPSNKVTEKGKYVELRCDPISGHTALYWYRQSLGQGPEFLIYFQGTGAADDSGLPNDRFFAVRPEGSVSTLKIQRTERGDSAVYLCASSRAGGDIWEQYFGPGTRLTVT.